This entry features one TCR beta chain sequence. Its antigen target is currently unknown. No base quality information exists; no much larger clone differs at one position. These data come from a study of blood T cell repertoires in COVID-19 (dated by TCRdb to about 2020). Context from the whole study: The collaborator samples originated in the United States, Italy and Spain and spanned the acute and convalescent phases of COVID-19. The material from the prospective study consisted of cDNA or gDNA derived from T cells, B-cell-depleted T cells, or PBMCs. The dataset comprised deeply sampled blood TCRbeta repertoires from subjects exposed to, actively infected with, or recovered from COVID-19. A freely available public database, intended as a resource for researchers studying the immune response to SARS-CoV-2, is where the repertoires were released. Samples came from the ongoing ImmuneRACE study (first 160 participants) plus 1,254 subjects from 6 global collaborators. Sample metadata almost always included a de-identified subject ID, COVID-19 status, age in years and sex. Where HLA class I and class II types were available, the types were taken from metadata supplied by the sample provider, not from assay-based typing. Results and caveats for the whole study, not just this receptor: How much clinical and demographic metadata was included differed by source and by participant, and the metadata was provided uncurated.

Collaborating institutions collected whole blood in K2EDTA tubes following their own protocols. For TCRbeta analysis, collaborators shipped samples in one of three forms: frozen whole blood, isolated PBMCs, or DNA extracted from either of those sample types. CDR1 is given as MNHNY and CDR2 as SVGAGI, both from the germline V gene (reference sequence). V is pared back by 7 bases and J by 1 base, with 12 bases lying between the germline termini. The CDR3 numbers 14 residues from cysteine through phenylalanine. Here the CDR3 DNA is all that survives: 42 bases in frame from base 1. TCRbeta CDR3 regions were amplified from genomic DNA by means of the immunoSEQ Assay, a bias-controlled multiplex PCR. Per the source publication's procedure: Nucleated cell counts per sample were estimated from amplification of reference gene primers within the assay. To quantify the absolute abundance of each unique TCRbeta CDR3 rearrangement, sequence reads were collapsed and filtered. For each sample, productive Simpson clonality was calculated as the square root of Simpson's diversity index across productive rearrangements. As stored in TCRdb, this immuneACCESS dataset retains in-frame rearrangements with V and J assigned. A fraction of the clones does not appear; measured against another copy, unresolved V genes explain less than half of the discrepancy, and the remainder lacks a known reason. The V and J calls and clone size are taken from that table; D and trimming were inferred from the DNA. This sample has more than 150,000 clones in its table, and approximately 80% of those were observed once. The top ten clones comprise 6% to 8.5% of the sample.

The sample consisted of peripheral blood. The sequence joins TRBV6-6 to TRBJ2-3; TRBD2 is possibly the D segment (5 matching bases). The source of this sequence is a human donor in a cohort sampled during active COVID-19. The DNA sequence is given as TGTGCCAGCAAACCCAGCGGCCGCACAGATACGCAGTATTTT. It translates to CASKPSGRTDTQYF.